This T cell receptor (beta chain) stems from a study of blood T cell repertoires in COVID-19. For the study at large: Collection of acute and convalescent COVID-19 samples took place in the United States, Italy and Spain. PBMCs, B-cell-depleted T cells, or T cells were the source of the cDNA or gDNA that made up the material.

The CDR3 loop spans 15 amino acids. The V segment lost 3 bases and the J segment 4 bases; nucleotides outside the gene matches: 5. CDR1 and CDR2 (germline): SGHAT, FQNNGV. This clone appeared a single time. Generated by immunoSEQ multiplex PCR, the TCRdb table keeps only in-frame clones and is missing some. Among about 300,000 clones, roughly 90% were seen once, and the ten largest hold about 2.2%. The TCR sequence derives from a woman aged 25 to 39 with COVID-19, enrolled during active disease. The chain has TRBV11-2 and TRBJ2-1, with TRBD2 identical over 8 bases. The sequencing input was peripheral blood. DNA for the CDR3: TGTGCCAGCAGCTTTGGGCGGGGGGATTACAATGAGCAGTTCTTC. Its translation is CASSFGRGDYNEQFF.